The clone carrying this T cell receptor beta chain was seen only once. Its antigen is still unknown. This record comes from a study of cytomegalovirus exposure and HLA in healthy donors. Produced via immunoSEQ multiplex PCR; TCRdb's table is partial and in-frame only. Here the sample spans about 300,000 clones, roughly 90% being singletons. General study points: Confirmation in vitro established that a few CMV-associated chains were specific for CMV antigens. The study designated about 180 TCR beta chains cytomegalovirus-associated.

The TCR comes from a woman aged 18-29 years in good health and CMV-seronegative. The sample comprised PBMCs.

The CDR3 spells CASSEGGSSGETQYF. The CDR3 nucleotides are TGTGCCAGCAGTGAAGGCGGGTCCTCGGGGGAGACCCAGTACTTC. This chain uses TRBV25-1 with TRBJ2-5, with a possible D match to TRBD2 (5 bases). The length of the CDR3 is 15 residues. The germline CDR1 and CDR2 sequences are MGHDK and SYGVNS. Trimming left V 2 bases short and J 5 bases short, with 15 bases between.